Below are 16 T cell receptor beta chains sequenced from a single sample in a study of cytomegalovirus exposure and HLA in healthy donors. Vbeta (60) and Jbeta (13) primers were used in the PCR. Sequencing was performed with immunoSEQ multiplex PCR; in TCRdb, only in-frame clones are kept and a portion is missing. The sample lists 76,000 or so clones; 65% to 75% were seen once. The specimen was PBMCs. The receptor set was obtained from a woman between 35 and 50 years old in good health and CMV-seropositive.

The gene calls are TRBV7-2 and TRBJ2-1; 11 bases are a match to TRBD2. Germline CDR1 SGHTA, CDR2 FQGNSA. This CDR3 is built from 16 residues. The V segment lost 5 bases and the J segment 8 bases; nucleotides outside the gene matches: 11. The DNA for the CDR3 is TGTGCCAGCAGCCTCACCCAACTAGCGGGGGCCGATGAGCAGTTCTTC. This sequence encodes CASSLTQLAGADEQFF. Full variable domain (rest looked up from reference TRBV7-2 and TRBJ2-1): GAGVSQSPSNKVTEKGKDVELRCDPISGHTALYWYRQSLGQGLEFLIYFQGNSAPDKSGLPSDRFSAERTGGSVSTLTIQRTQQEDSAVYLCASSLTQLAGADEQFFGPGTRLTVL.

This chain connects TRBV2 to TRBJ2-7; tentatively, D is TRBD1 (6 bases). This CDR3 has 13 residues. V was trimmed by 7 bases and J by 1 base, leaving 11 bases between them. Per the germline V gene, CDR1 is SNHLY and CDR2 is FYNNEI. CDR3 bases: TGTGCCAGCAACAAGGGGACATCCTACGAGCAGTACTTC. It encodes CASNKGTSYEQYF. The full variable domain, rest sourced from reference TRBV2 and TRBJ2-7, is EPEVTQTPSHQVTQMGQEVILRCVPISNHLYFYWYRQILGQKVEFLVSFYNNEISEKSEIFDDQFSVERPDGSNFTLKIRSTKLEDSAMYFCASNKGTSYEQYFGPGTRLTVT.

This chain links TRBV6-1 with TRBJ2-3; 11 nucleotides align to TRBD2. Per the germline V gene, CDR1 is MNHNS and CDR2 is SASEGT. CDR3 length: 17 amino acids. Germline trimming cut 6 bases from V and 6 bases from J; bases unmatched to any gene: 14. The DNA for the CDR3 is TGTGCCAGCAGCGAACTAGCGGGGGCCTTCCTCGGCGATACGCAGTATTTT. Encoded protein: CASSELAGAFLGDTQYF.

This clone was observed a handful of times. The rearrangement uses TRBV9 and TRBJ2-7; perhaps TRBD1 as D (5 bases). CDR3 length: 14 amino acids. V gave up 3 bases and J gave up 6 bases, with 16 bases separating them. CDR1 and CDR2 (germline): SGDLS, YYNGEE. The CDR3 DNA follows: TGTGCCAGCAGCGCCGGCCAGGGTCCGCTCGAGCAGTACTTC. Its translation is CASSAGQGPLEQYF.

The chain employs TRBV13 and TRBJ1-5; D uncertain. The CDR3 is made up of 13 amino acids. Germline lookup yields CDR1 PRHDT and CDR2 FYEKMQ (reference sequence). Trimming removed 3 bases at V and 4 bases at J, with 7 bases between. This CDR3 is CASSFGRNQPQHF. Here the CDR3 DNA reads TGTGCCAGCAGCTTTGGGAGGAATCAGCCCCAGCATTTT.

V usage is TRBV7-8 and J usage is TRBJ2-7; D is possibly TRBD1 (5 bases). The V and J ends lost 1 base and 3 bases respectively, with 10 bases between them. The CDR3 length is 14 residues. CDR1 and CDR2 (germline): SGHVS, FQNEAQ. The CDR3, as DNA: TGTGCCAGCAGCTTAGGGCAGGGCGGCTACGAGCAGTACTTC. It is translated as CASSLGQGGYEQYF.

The chain has TRBV13 and TRBJ2-3; 10 positions agree with TRBD1. The germline gives CDR1 PRHDT, CDR2 FYEKMQ (reference sequence). The J segment lost 9 bases and the V segment lost 5 bases, leaving 11 bases of the junction unmatched. CDR3 length equals 15 residues. The CDR3 DNA follows: TGTGCCAGCAGCCCTGGACAGGGGGTAAGGTACACGCAGTATTTT. Its translation is CASSPGQGVRYTQYF.

This sequence joins TRBV4-3 and TRBJ2-1; 11 bases line up with TRBD2. V lost 4 bases and J lost 5; bases outside the gene matches: 4. The CDR3 extends over 15 amino acids. The germline V gene encodes CDR1 LGHNA and CDR2 YSLEER. The CDR3 DNA sequence: TGCGCCAGCAGCCCAACTAGCGGGGGCAACAATGAGCAGTTCTTC. Translation gives CASSPTSGGNNEQFF.

This chain joins TRBV6-4 and TRBJ2-7; 7 bases fit TRBD1. V gave up 6 bases and J gave up 2 bases; unmatched junction bases: 13. This CDR3 has 16 residues. Looked up from germline, CDR1 is MRHNA and CDR2 is SNTAGT. Written as DNA, the CDR3 is TGTGCCAGCAGGACAGGGCTGGGGGCCCAGACCTACGAGCAGTACTTC. It specifies CASRTGLGAQTYEQYF.

The chain uses TRBV7-9 and TRBJ2-7; 8 positions match TRBD1. CDR3 length: 15 amino acids. Germline V gene sequence: CDR1 SEHNR, CDR2 FQNEAQ (reference sequence). Germline trimming cut 1 base from V and 5 bases from J; bases unmatched to any gene: 7. CDR3: CASSLVQGAINEQYF. The CDR3 DNA follows: TGTGCCAGCAGCTTAGTCCAGGGGGCTATCAACGAGCAGTACTTC. Together with reference TRBV7-9 and TRBJ2-7, the CDR3 gives the full variable domain: DTGVSQNPRHKITKRGQNVTFRCDPISEHNRLYWYRQTLGQGPEFLTYFQNEAQLEKSRLLSDRFSAERPKGSFSTLEIQRTEQGDSAMYLCASSLVQGAINEQYFGPGTRLTVT.

The rearrangement joins TRBV28 to TRBJ2-7; D is undetermined. Germline-derived CDR1 and CDR2 are MDHEN and SYDVKM. The CDR3 length is 14 residues. V was pared by 6 bases and J by 5 bases, with 17 bases between. For the CDR3, the DNA is TGTGCCAGCAGCCTTGGGTCTAGTTTAAACGAGCAGTACTTC. Protein: CASSLGSSLNEQYF.

This clone turned up a few times. This rearrangement joins TRBV7-9 to TRBJ2-5, with TRBD1 matching 7 bases. J gave up 1 base and V 5 bases, and 4 bases lay outside the gene matches. Germline CDR1 is SEHNR and CDR2 is FQNEAQ (reference sequence). This CDR3 is 14 amino acids long. The CDR3 spells CASSLGTAQETQYF. Here the CDR3 DNA reads TGTGCCAGCAGCCTCGGGACAGCCCAAGAGACCCAGTACTTC. Full variable domain (outside the CDR3, taken from reference TRBV7-9 and TRBJ2-5): DTGVSQNPRHKITKRGQNVTFRCDPISEHNRLYWYRQTLGQGPEFLTYFQNEAQLEKSRLLSDRFSAERPKGSFSTLEIQRTEQGDSAMYLCASSLGTAQETQYFGPGTRLLVL.

This clone was detected only once. CDR3 loop: CASSARVGEKLFF. The CDR3 nucleotides are TGTGCCAGCAGCGCCAGGGTGGGTGAAAAACTGTTTTTT. This rearrangement joins TRBV6-5 to TRBJ1-4, with D perhaps TRBD1 (5 bases). CDR1 and CDR2 (germline): MNHEY, SVGAGI. CDR3 length equals 13 residues. V was cut by 6 bases and J by 7 bases, with 12 bases left in between.

This sequence joins TRBV20-1 and TRBJ1-1; D is unresolved. Germline CDR1 DFQATT, CDR2 SNEGSKA (reference sequence). This CDR3 has 11 amino acids. Trimming removed 1 base from V and 5 bases from J, with 5 bases in between. CDR3 amino acids: CSARVQTEAFF. The DNA of the CDR3 is TGCAGTGCTAGAGTGCAGACTGAAGCTTTCTTT.

The chain uses TRBV14 and TRBJ2-1, with 9 positions matching TRBD2. This CDR3 spans 16 amino acids. The junction had 14 bases not matched to a gene; V was cut back by 10 bases and J by 4 bases. Germline CDR1 is SGHDN and CDR2 is FVKESK. Here the CDR3 reads CATHKASGNRYNEQFF. For the CDR3, the DNA is TGTGCCACCCACAAGGCTAGCGGGAATCGATACAATGAGCAGTTCTTC.

The chain joins TRBV19 to TRBJ2-7; TRBD1 agrees at 8 bases. V shed 10 bases, J shed 5 bases, and the junction held 16 bases outside the gene matches. The CDR3 loop spans 15 amino acids. Germline values: CDR1 LNHDA, CDR2 SQIVND (reference sequence). DNA for the CDR3: TGTGCCACCCGTCCGTTCGGACAGGGTTCCCACGAGCAGTACTTC. Amino acids: CATRPFGQGSHEQYF.